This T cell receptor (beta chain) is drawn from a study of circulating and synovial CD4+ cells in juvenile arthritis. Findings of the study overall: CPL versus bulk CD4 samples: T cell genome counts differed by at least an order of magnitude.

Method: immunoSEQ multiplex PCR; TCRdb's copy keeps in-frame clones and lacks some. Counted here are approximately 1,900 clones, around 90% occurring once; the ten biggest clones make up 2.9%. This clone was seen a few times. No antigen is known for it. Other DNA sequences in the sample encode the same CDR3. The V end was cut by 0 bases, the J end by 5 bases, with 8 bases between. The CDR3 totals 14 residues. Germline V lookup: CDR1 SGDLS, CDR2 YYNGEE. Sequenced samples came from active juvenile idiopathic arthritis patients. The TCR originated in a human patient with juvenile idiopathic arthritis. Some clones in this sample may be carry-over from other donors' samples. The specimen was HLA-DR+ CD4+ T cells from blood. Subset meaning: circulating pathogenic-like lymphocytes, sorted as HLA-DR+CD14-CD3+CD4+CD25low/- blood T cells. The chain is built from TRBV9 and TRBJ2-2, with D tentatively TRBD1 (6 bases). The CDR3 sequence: CASSVGGLTGELFF. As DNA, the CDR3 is TGTGCCAGCAGCGTAGGGGGGCTTACCGGGGAGCTGTTTTTT. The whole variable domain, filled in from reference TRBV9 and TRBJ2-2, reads DSGVTQTPKHLITATGQRVTLRCSPRSGDLSVYWYQQSLDQGLQFLIQYYNGEERAKGNILERFSAQQFPDLHSELNLSSLELGDSALYFCASSVGGLTGELFFGEGSRLTVL.